This T cell receptor (beta chain) was captured in a study of blood T cell repertoires in COVID-19. Authors' analysis steps: Cell counts per sample came from amplifying reference gene primers. Repertoires were generated with immunoSEQ multiplex PCR, while TCRdb's copy carries only in-frame clones and drops some. Clonal size and the V and J genes are those of that table, whereas D and trimming came from the DNA. The sample contains under 150,000 clones, 84% of which appear only once. The CDR3 loop spans 14 amino acids. CDR1 is SGHKS, CDR2 YYEKEE, per germline (reference sequence). Trimming removed 4 bases from V and 1 base from J, with 11 bases in between. Which cohort a participant joined came from the clinical history participants gave.

This chain links TRBV5-5 with TRBJ1-1; no firm D call. The receptor comes from a middle-aged man in a cohort exposed to, infected with or recovered from COVID-19 (not recorded which). The sequenced sample consisted of PBMCs or T cells enriched from blood (not recorded which). This CDR3 reads CASSISSRNTEAFF. CDR3 DNA: TGTGCCAGCAGCATTTCGAGTCGGAACACTGAAGCTTTCTTT.